The 16 T cell receptor beta chains below were found in one sample sequenced in a study of T cell responses to AZD1222 COVID-19 vaccine. The data were produced by immunoSEQ multiplex PCR, yet TCRdb's version contains in-frame clones alone and is incomplete. The profile shows about 150,000 clones, approximately 90% of them singletons. Sample: peripheral blood, taken 28 days after the second AZD1222 dose. Source of these receptors: an adult who received the AZD1222 COVID-19 vaccine.

The chain has TRBV5-4 and TRBJ2-1, with 9 bases fitting TRBD2. With V trimmed by 1 base and J by 6 bases, 5 bases remained unmatched. The CDR3 is 15 residues long. Germline CDR1 SGHNT, CDR2 YYREEE (reference sequence). Here the CDR3 reads CASSLNSGGPNEQFF. CDR3 bases: TGTGCCAGCAGCTTGAATAGCGGGGGCCCCAATGAGCAGTTCTTC.

This clone was seen only a few times. V and J are TRBV6-2 or TRBV6-3 and TRBJ2-7; D gene unclear. Per the germline V gene, CDR1 is MNHEY and CDR2 is SVGEGT. Trimming took 4 bases from V and 3 from J, leaving 16 bases between them. CDR3 length equals 15 residues. Here the CDR3 reads CASSSTPGSNYEQYF. The CDR3 DNA reads TGTGCCAGCAGTTCCACCCCCGGGTCTAACTACGAGCAGTACTTC.

V usage is TRBV19 and J usage is TRBJ2-2, with D possibly being TRBD1 (5 bases). This CDR3 spans 16 amino acids. Trimming took off 1 base at V and 1 base at J, with 10 bases between the two ends. Germline V gene sequence: CDR1 LNHDA, CDR2 SQIVND (reference sequence). CDR3 protein: CASSIGPGLNTGELFF. For the CDR3, the DNA is TGTGCCAGTAGTATAGGCCCAGGGTTGAACACCGGGGAGCTGTTTTTT.

This chain connects TRBV12-3 or TRBV12-4 to TRBJ1-2; D is ambiguous. The CDR3 is 12 residues long. Deletions cut 3 bases from V and 8 bases from J, with 10 bases between. The CDR3 DNA sequence: TGTGCCAGCAGTTTGGGCGGGGAGGGCTACACCTTC. It translates to CASSLGGEGYTF.

This clone showed up just a few times. At the DNA level, this CDR3 is encoded by other sequences in the same sample as well. The CDR3, as DNA: TGTGCCAGCAGCTTTGGCAGGGACGAGCAGTACTTC. Amino acid sequence: CASSFGRDEQYF. The chain carries TRBV7-9 and TRBJ2-7; tentative D call: TRBD1 (5 bases). V was cut by 3 bases and J by 5 bases, with 8 bases left in between. The CDR3 covers 12 residues. Germline CDR1 SEHNR, CDR2 FQNEAQ (reference sequence).

J is TRBJ1-5 and V is TRBV19, with 7 nucleotides matching TRBD1. The CDR3 contains 14 residues. With V trimmed by 5 bases and J by 6 bases, 7 bases remained unmatched. Per the germline V gene, CDR1 is LNHDA and CDR2 is SQIVND (reference sequence). The CDR3 loop reads CASSLNRGSQPQHF. The CDR3 bases are TGTGCCAGTAGTCTAAACAGGGGCAGTCAGCCCCAGCATTTT.

The CDR3 DNA follows: TGTGCCAGCAGTGCCCGTCCGGGGGGGGCTGGTGGCTACACCTTC. Its protein product is CASSARPGGAGGYTF. This chain links TRBV2 with TRBJ1-2; D perhaps matches TRBD1 (6 bases). Trimming removed 4 bases from V and 7 bases from J, with 19 bases in between. The V gene's germline CDR1 is SNHLY and CDR2 FYNNEI. This CDR3 comprises 15 residues.

This chain connects TRBV5-6 to TRBJ1-2, with 10 bases identical to TRBD1. The CDR3 runs 14 residues. Trimming took 2 bases from V and 8 from J; bases not matched to a gene: 6. Germline lookup yields CDR1 SGHDT and CDR2 YYEEEE. CDR3 DNA: TGTGCCAGCAGCTTCGCGGACAGGGGGAGCGGCTACACCTTC. This sequence encodes CASSFADRGSGYTF. Together with reference TRBV5-6 and TRBJ1-2, the CDR3 gives the full variable domain: DAGVTQSPTHLIKTRGQQVTLRCSPKSGHDTVSWYQQALGQGPQFIFQYYEEEERQRGNFPDRFSGHQFPNYSSELNVNALLLGDSALYLCASSFADRGSGYTFGSGTRLTVV.

CDR3 nucleotide sequence: TGTGCCAGCAGCTTGAAGGCGGTGGCCACTGAAGCTTTCTTT. Amino acid sequence: CASSLKAVATEAFF. The rearrangement links TRBV7-9 to TRBJ1-1; D not certain. The V end lost 3 bases, the J end lost 4 bases, and 12 bases lay between the germline ends. The CDR3 totals 14 residues. From germline, CDR1 is SEHNR and CDR2 FQNEAQ (reference sequence).

CDR3 coding DNA: TGCGCCAGCAGCTCTTCGGGGGGGTATGGCTACACCTTC. This translates into CASSSSGGYGYTF. The rearrangement joins TRBV5-1 to TRBJ1-2, with a weak D call TRBD1 (5 bases). Germline CDR1 reads SGHRS; CDR2 reads YFSETQ. This CDR3 contains 13 residues. Trimming stripped 3 bases from V and 5 bases from J, with 11 bases between.

The chain employs TRBV20-1 and TRBJ2-1; D remains ambiguous. Trimming left V 2 bases short and J 5 bases short, with 4 bases between. The germline V gene has CDR1 DFQATT and CDR2 SNEGSKA (reference sequence). The CDR3 is 11 residues long. As DNA, the CDR3 is TGCAGTGCTAGAAGGGACAATGAGCAGTTCTTC. Amino acids: CSARRDNEQFF.

The chain combines TRBV12-5 with TRBJ1-2, with D maybe TRBD1 (6 bases). The CDR3 sequence is 14 residues long. Trimming stripped 6 bases from V and 8 bases from J, with 19 bases between. Germline loops: CDR1 LGHNT, CDR2 FRNRAP. CDR3 coding DNA: TGTGCTAGTGGCGGACAGAATAGGGGTTACGGCTACACCTTC. Residues: CASGGQNRGYGYTF.

This chain joins TRBV3-1 (or the pseudogene TRBV3-2) and TRBJ1-2; D unresolved. CDR3 length: 13 residues. From germline, CDR1 is LGHDT and CDR2 YNNKEL (reference sequence). Trimming removed 3 bases from V and 2 bases from J, with 7 bases in between. Written as DNA, the CDR3 is TGTGCCAGCAGCCAGGGTCAAAACTATGGCTACACCTTC. Translation gives CASSQGQNYGYTF.

The rearrangement uses TRBV10-2 and TRBJ1-2, with D possibly being TRBD1 (6 bases). CDR1 is WSHSY, CDR2 SAAADI, per germline. CDR3 size: 14 residues. V gave up 2 bases and J gave up 3 bases, with 10 bases separating them. The CDR3 protein is CASSEGTIDYGYTF. Here the CDR3 DNA reads TGCGCCAGCAGTGAGGGGACAATCGACTATGGCTACACCTTC.

V usage is TRBV13 and J usage is TRBJ2-1; D gene ambiguous. The CDR3 is made up of 13 amino acids. Germline V gives CDR1 PRHDT, CDR2 FYEKMQ (reference sequence). Trimming pared 5 bases from V and 1 base from J, leaving 6 bases between. CDR3 sequence: CASSAISYNEQFF. CDR3 in DNA: TGTGCCAGCAGCGCTATATCCTACAATGAGCAGTTCTTC.

This clone appeared a single time. The chain combines TRBV5-1 with TRBJ1-1; maybe TRBD1 (6 bases). Trimming removed 0 bases from V and 3 bases from J, with 18 bases in between. Germline CDR1 and CDR2: SGHRS and YFSETQ. This CDR3 has 17 amino acids. CDR3 bases: TGCGCCAGCAGCTTGGATGGACAGAAAAAGGGCTACACTGAAGCTTTCTTT. It yields the protein CASSLDGQKKGYTEAFF.